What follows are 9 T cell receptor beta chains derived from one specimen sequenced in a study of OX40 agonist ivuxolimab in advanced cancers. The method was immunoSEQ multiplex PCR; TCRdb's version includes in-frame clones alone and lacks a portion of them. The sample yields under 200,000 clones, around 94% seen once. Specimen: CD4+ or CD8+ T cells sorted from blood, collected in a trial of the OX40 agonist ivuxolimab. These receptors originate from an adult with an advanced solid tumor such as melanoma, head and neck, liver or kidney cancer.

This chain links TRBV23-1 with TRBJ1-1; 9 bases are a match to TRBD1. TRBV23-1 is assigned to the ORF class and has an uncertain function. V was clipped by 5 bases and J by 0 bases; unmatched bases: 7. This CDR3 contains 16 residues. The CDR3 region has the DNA TGCGCCAGCAGTTCCGGGACAGGGAGGATGAACACTGAAGCTTTCTTT. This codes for CASSSGTGRMNTEAFF.

CDR3 in amino acids: CASRFQLTQRNTEAFF. For the CDR3, the DNA is TGTGCCAGCAGATTCCAACTCACGCAACGAAACACTGAAGCTTTCTTT. The chain joins TRBV19 to TRBJ1-1, with unresolved D. Trimming left V 9 bases short and J 2 bases short, with 22 bases between. Germline CDR1 is LNHDA and CDR2 is SQIVND (reference sequence). This CDR3 has 16 residues. The full variable domain, its missing parts supplied by reference TRBV19 and TRBJ1-1, is DGGITQSPKYLFRKEGQNVTLSCEQNLNHDAMYWYRQDPGQGLRLIYYSQIVNDFQKGDIAEGYSVSREKKESFPLTVTSAQKNPTAFYLCASRFQLTQRNTEAFFGQGTRLTVV.

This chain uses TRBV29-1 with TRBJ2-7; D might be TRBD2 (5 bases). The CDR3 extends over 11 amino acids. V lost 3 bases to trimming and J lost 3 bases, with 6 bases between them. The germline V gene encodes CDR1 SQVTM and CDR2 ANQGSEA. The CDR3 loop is CSVDTSYEQYF. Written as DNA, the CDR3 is TGCAGCGTTGACACTAGCTACGAGCAGTACTTC.

CDR3 loop: CASSPTGGGGPYNEQFF. In DNA, the CDR3 is TGTGCCAGCAGCCCTACCGGCGGGGGGGGACCCTACAATGAGCAGTTCTTC. The rearrangement joins TRBV7-9 to TRBJ2-1, with 9 bases matching TRBD2. The J segment lost 2 bases and the V segment lost 5 bases, leaving 10 bases of the junction unmatched. Germline CDR1 SEHNR, CDR2 FQNEAQ (reference sequence). This CDR3 is built from 17 residues. The full variable domain, with the rest looked up from reference TRBV7-9 and TRBJ2-1, is DTGVSQNPRHKITKRGQNVTFRCDPISEHNRLYWYRQTLGQGPEFLTYFQNEAQLEKSRLLSDRFSAERPKGSFSTLEIQRTEQGDSAMYLCASSPTGGGGPYNEQFFGPGTRLTVL.

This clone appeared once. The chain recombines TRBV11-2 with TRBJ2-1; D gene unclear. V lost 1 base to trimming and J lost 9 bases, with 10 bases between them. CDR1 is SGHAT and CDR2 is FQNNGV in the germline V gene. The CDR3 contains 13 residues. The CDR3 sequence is CASSLVGLGEQFF. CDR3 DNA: TGTGCCAGCAGCTTAGTTGGCCTTGGTGAGCAGTTCTTC.

CDR3 in DNA: TGCGCCAGCAGTGTCAGGGCGCAGAATTCACCCCTCCACTTT. Translated: CASSVRAQNSPLHF. This chain links TRBV10-1 with TRBJ1-6, with TRBD1 as a possible D gene (5 bases). The V gene's germline CDR1 is WNHNN and CDR2 SYGVQD (reference sequence). This CDR3 contains 14 residues. V lost 4 bases, J lost 7 bases, and 11 bases lay in between.

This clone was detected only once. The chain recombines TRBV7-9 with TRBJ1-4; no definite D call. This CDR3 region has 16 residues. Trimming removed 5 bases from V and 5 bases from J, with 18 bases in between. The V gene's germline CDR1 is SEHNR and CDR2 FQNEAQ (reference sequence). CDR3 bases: TGTGCCAGCAGCCCCGGCTTAGAGAGGTTCAATGAAAAACTGTTTTTT. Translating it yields CASSPGLERFNEKLFF.

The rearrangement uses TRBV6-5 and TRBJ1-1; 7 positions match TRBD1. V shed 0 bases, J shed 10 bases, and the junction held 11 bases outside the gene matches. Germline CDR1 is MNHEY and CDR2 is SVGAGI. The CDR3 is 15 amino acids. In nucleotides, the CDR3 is TGTGCCAGCAGTTACTCTATTACAGGGGCGGTGGGAGCTTTCTTT. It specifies CASSYSITGAVGAFF.

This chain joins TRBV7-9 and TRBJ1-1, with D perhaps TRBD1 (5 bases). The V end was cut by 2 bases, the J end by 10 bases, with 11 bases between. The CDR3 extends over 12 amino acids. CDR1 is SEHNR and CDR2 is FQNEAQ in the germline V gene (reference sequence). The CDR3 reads CASSLYPQGAFF. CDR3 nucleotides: TGTGCCAGCAGCTTATACCCCCAGGGAGCTTTCTTT. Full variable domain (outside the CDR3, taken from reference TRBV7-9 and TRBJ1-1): DTGVSQNPRHKITKRGQNVTFRCDPISEHNRLYWYRQTLGQGPEFLTYFQNEAQLEKSRLLSDRFSAERPKGSFSTLEIQRTEQGDSAMYLCASSLYPQGAFFGQGTRLTVV.